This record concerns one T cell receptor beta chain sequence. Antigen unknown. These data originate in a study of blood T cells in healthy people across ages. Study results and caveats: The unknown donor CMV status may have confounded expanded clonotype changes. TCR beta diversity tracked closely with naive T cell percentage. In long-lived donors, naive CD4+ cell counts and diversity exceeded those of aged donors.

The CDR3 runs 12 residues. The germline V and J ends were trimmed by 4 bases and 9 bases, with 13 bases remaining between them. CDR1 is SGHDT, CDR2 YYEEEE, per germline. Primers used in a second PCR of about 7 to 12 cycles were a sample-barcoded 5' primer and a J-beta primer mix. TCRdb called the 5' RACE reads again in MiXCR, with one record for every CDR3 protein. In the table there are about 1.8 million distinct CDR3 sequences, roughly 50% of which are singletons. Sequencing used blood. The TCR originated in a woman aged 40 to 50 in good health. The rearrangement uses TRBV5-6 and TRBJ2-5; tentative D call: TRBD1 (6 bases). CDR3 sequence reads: CASSQHPGAQYF. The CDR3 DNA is TGTGCCAGCAGCCAACACCCAGGGGCCCAGTACTTC.